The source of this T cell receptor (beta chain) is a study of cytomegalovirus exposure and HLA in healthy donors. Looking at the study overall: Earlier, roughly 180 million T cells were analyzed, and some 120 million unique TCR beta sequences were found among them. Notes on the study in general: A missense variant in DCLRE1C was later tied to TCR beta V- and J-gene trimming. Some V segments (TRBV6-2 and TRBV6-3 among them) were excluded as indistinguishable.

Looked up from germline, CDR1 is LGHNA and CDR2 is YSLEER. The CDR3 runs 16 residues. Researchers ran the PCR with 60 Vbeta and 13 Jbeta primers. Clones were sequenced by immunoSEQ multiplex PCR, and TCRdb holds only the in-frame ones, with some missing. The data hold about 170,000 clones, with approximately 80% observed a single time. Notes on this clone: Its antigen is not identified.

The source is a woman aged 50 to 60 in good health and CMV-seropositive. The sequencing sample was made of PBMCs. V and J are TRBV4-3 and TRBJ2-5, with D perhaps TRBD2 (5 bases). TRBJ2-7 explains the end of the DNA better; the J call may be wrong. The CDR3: CASSQDSRGFTYEQYF. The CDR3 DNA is TGCGCCAGCAGCCAAGATAGCAGAGGGTTCACCTACGAGCAGTACTTC.